This TCR beta chain was recovered during a study of T cells in Graves' hyperthyroidism and ophthalmopathy. Researchers took RNA transcripts and amplified the TCR beta CDR3 regions from them. In the first-round RT-PCR of the TCR CDR3, the HTBI primer set was used. TCRdb reprocessed the multiplex PCR reads with MiXCR, giving one entry per CDR3 protein. Of roughly 520,000 distinct CDR3 sequences in the sample, around a quarter were seen once. A note on this clonotype: The antigen is unknown.

Exclusions: uncontrolled infection, other autoimmune disease, pregnancy, lactation. Used for diagnoses were clinical symptoms, serum thyroxine and TRAb, thyroid ultrasound and orbital computed tomography. V lost 1 base to trimming and J lost 2 bases; unmatched junction nucleotides: 3. The CDR3 runs 16 residues. Germline-derived CDR1 and CDR2 are LNHDA and SQIVND (reference sequence). Study-level results: The majority of expanded thyroid clonotypes above 0.001 also appeared in blood. Ophthalmopathy was model-predicted a median around seven months pre-onset.

The specimen sequenced was blood. The chain couples TRBV19 to TRBJ1-5; TRBD1 aligns across 9 bases. The sequence came from a woman in her thirties with Graves' ophthalmopathy. CDR3 residues: CASSIVWTGGNQPQHF. Here the CDR3 DNA reads TGTGCCAGTAGTATAGTCTGGACAGGGGGCAATCAGCCCCAGCATTTT.